The rows below give T cell receptor beta chains drawn from one sample of a study of cytomegalovirus exposure and HLA in healthy donors. Generated by immunoSEQ multiplex PCR, the TCRdb table keeps only in-frame clones and is missing some. This table has under 90,000 clones, 85% to 90% appearing once. Sequencing was performed on PBMCs. Receptor source: a man younger than 35 in good health and CMV-seronegative. Both conserved end residues are part of each CDR3. A D gene is named only where the DNA matches it firmly. Expanded clones are given a class, and other clones once, few, many or no size at all.

D gene	V gene	clone size	J gene	CDR3 DNA	CDR3 protein
TRBD1	TRBV9	-	TRBJ2-3	TGTGCCAGCAGCCCCAGGGGGACGGGGACAGATACGCAGTATTTT	CASSPRGTGTDTQYF
-	TRBV29-1	-	TRBJ2-3	TGCAGCGCGTCCCCGGGGTCCCTAGATACGCAGTATTTT	CSASPGSLDTQYF
-	TRBV5-1	once	TRBJ1-1	TGCGCCAGCCGATATCAGGAGAACACTGAAGCTTTCTTT	CASRYQENTEAFF
-	TRBV6-6	-	TRBJ2-1	TGTGCCAGCAGAGCTATCAATCACAATGAGCAGTTCTTC	CASRAINHNEQFF
-	TRBV4-2	once	TRBJ2-6	TGTGCCAGCAGCCAAGACGGGTCTGGGGCCAACGTCCTGACTTTC	CASSQDGSGANVLTF
TRBD1	TRBV6-1	-	TRBJ1-6	TGTGCCAGCATGGGTGTACAGGGGATCGCTTCACCCCTCCACTTT	CASMGVQGIASPLHF
TRBD1	TRBV5-1	-	TRBJ2-1	TGCGCCAGCAGCTTGACCCCCGGACAGGGGGTAGGTGAGCAGTTCTTC	CASSLTPGQGVGEQFF
TRBD2	TRBV9	once	TRBJ2-1	TGTGCCAGCAGCGTCCATACTAGCGGGATCCGACTTTACAATGAGCAGTTCTTC	CASSVHTSGIRLYNEQFF
TRBD1	TRBV18	-	TRBJ1-3	TGTGCCAGCTCACCCACAGGGGCCGCTGGAAACACCATATATTTT	CASSPTGAAGNTIYF
-	TRBV19	-	TRBJ2-3	TGTGCCAGTAGACGTGGGGACACTCGGTATCGTGATACGCAGTATTTT	CASRRGDTRYRDTQYF
TRBD1	TRBV28	few	TRBJ1-1	TGTGCCAGCAGTCCGGCACAGTGGCGACAGGGATCCACTGAAGCTTTCTTT	CASSPAQWRQGSTEAFF
-	TRBV9	few	TRBJ1-3	TGTGCCAGCAGCGTAGACGGGAGCTCTGGAAACACCATATATTTT	CASSVDGSSGNTIYF
TRBD2	TRBV29-1	-	TRBJ2-3	TGCAGCGTTGGATTTTGGGGGCTAGCGGGAGGGCGGATGGCGAGAGATACGCAGTATTTT	CSVGFWGLAGGRMARDTQYF
TRBD1	TRBV2	-	TRBJ2-1	TGTGCCAGCCTGACAGGGGCCTCCTACAATGAGCAGTTCTTC	CASLTGASYNEQFF
TRBD2	TRBV11-2	-	TRBJ2-1	TGTGCCAGCAGCTCCCGCGATCTAGCGGGAAGCTACAATGAGCAGTTCTTC	CASSSRDLAGSYNEQFF
TRBD1	TRBV4-3	-	TRBJ1-3	TGCGCCAGCAACAGGGACAGGGACTCTGGAAACACCATATATTTT	CASNRDRDSGNTIYF
-	TRBV5-1	-	TRBJ2-1	TGCGCCAGCAGCTTGGTTTCGGACAATGAGCAGTTCTTC	CASSLVSDNEQFF
TRBD2	TRBV28	-	TRBJ2-1	TGTGCCAGCACGGCGGGAGGGAAACCCTACAATGAGCAGTTCTTC	CASTAGGKPYNEQFF
-	TRBV18	-	TRBJ2-3	TGTGCCAGCTCACCATTCAGGCCCCTCGGGAACACAGATACGCAGTATTTT	CASSPFRPLGNTDTQYF
-	TRBV2	-	TRBJ1-5	TGTGCCAGCAGTGAAGAGTACGGGGATCAGCCCCAGCATTTT	CASSEEYGDQPQHF
-	TRBV19	-	TRBJ2-3	TGTGCCAGTAGTATGGTTAGGACTTCCCAAACGCAGTATTTT	CASSMVRTSQTQYF
TRBD1	TRBV18	-	TRBJ2-7	TGTGCCAGCTCACCACCCGGGACAGGGAACTACGAGCAGTACTTC	CASSPPGTGNYEQYF
TRBD2	TRBV28	-	TRBJ2-7	TGTGCCAGCAGTGGGGGGACTAGCGGGACCCTCTACGAGCAGTACTTC	CASSGGTSGTLYEQYF
-	TRBV9	few	TRBJ2-1	TGTGCCAGCAGCGTAGGTGAGGGTAGATTTTCCTACAATGAGCAGTTCTTC	CASSVGEGRFSYNEQFF
TRBD1	TRBV19	-	TRBJ2-7	TGTGCCTCACGGCGGACGGGACAGGGGGGAATCTACGAGCAGTACTTC	CASRRTGQGGIYEQYF
TRBD2	TRBV7-2	-	TRBJ2-1	TGTGCCTCGAGGGCTAGCGGGATGAGCTCCTACAATGAGCAGTTCTTC	CASRASGMSSYNEQFF
TRBD1	TRBV18	-	TRBJ1-1	TGTGCCAGCTCACCAGGACAGGAGAACACTGAAGCCTTCTTT	CASSPGQENTEAFF
TRBD2	TRBV5-5	-	TRBJ2-1	TGTGCCAGCAGCCTCAGCGGGGGGGCAACGGGTGAGCAGTTCTTC	CASSLSGGATGEQFF
TRBD2	TRBV28	-	TRBJ2-1	TGTGCCAGCAGTTTGTGGCTAGCGGGAGTTCAAGAGCAGTTCTTC	CASSLWLAGVQEQFF
-	TRBV4-3	-	TRBJ2-5	TGCGCCAGCAGCCAAGATATACGGGAGAGAGGAGAGACCCAGTACTTC	CASSQDIRERGETQYF
-	TRBV28	-	TRBJ2-1	TGTGCCAGCACCAAATTCGGGACTTCACAAACGCAGTTCTTC	CASTKFGTSQTQFF
-	TRBV2	-	TRBJ1-1	TGTGCCAGCAGGGGTGCGGTATACGAAGCTTTCTTT	CASRGAVYEAFF
TRBD1	TRBV28	-	TRBJ2-1	TGTGCCAGCAGTTTTCAGGGGGCCAACAATGAGCAGTTCTTC	CASSFQGANNEQFF
-	TRBV18	-	TRBJ1-4	TGTGCCAGCTCTCCCCAGGGGAGCGGAGGTGAAAAACTGTTTTTT	CASSPQGSGGEKLFF
TRBD2	TRBV7-2	-	TRBJ2-2	TGTGCCAGCAGCCCGGGACTAGCGGGAGTCACCGGGGAGCTGTTTTTT	CASSPGLAGVTGELFF
-	TRBV28	-	TRBJ1-5	TGTGCCAGCAGTTTTGGGCTCCAAAAACAGCCCCAGCATTTT	CASSFGLQKQPQHF
TRBD2	TRBV5-1	-	TRBJ2-1	TGCGCCAGCAGCTTGGCCCAATACCCTACTGGGACTAGCGGGGGGCCGTACTATGAGCAGTTCTTC	CASSLAQYPTGTSGGPYYEQFF
-	TRBV7-3	-	TRBJ1-1	TGTGCCAGCAGTGACTCCACAGGGAAAGCTTTCTTT	CASSDSTGKAFF
-	TRBV5-4	-	TRBJ2-1	TGTGCCAGCAGTTTGTATAGCACGTCATACAATGAGCAGTTCTTC	CASSLYSTSYNEQFF
-	TRBV5-5	-	TRBJ1-5	TGTGCCAGCAGCTTGGTGGCCAGCAATCAGCCCCAGCATTTT	CASSLVASNQPQHF
-	TRBV28	-	TRBJ2-7	TGTGCCAGCATTACTCCCGGCGGGGCCACTTACCGGCAGTACTTC	CASITPGGATYRQYF
-	TRBV6-4	-	TRBJ2-3	TGTGCCAGCAGTGACTCACGGTCCGTCCATACGCAGTATTTT	CASSDSRSVHTQYF
-	TRBV28	-	TRBJ1-5	TGTGCCAGCATCCAAGGCAGGGATCAGCCCCAGCATTTT	CASIQGRDQPQHF
-	TRBV2	-	TRBJ2-2	TGTGCCAGCAGTAAACAGGAACCAAACACCGGGGAGCTGTTTTTT	CASSKQEPNTGELFF
-	TRBV5-1	once	TRBJ2-7	TGCGCCAGCAGGAACAGGCCCTACTACGAGCAGTACTTC	CASRNRPYYEQYF
-	TRBV28	-	TRBJ2-3	TGTGCCAGCAGTTTAGCTATTAGCACAGATACGCAGTATTTT	CASSLAISTDTQYF
-	TRBV15	-	TRBJ2-1	TGTGCCACCAGCAGAGTCCGGCAGGGTGCCTACAATGAGCAGTTCTTC	CATSRVRQGAYNEQFF
-	TRBV9	-	TRBJ2-1	TGTGCCAGCAGCGTAGGCACCCTAGTAGGAAATGAGCAGTTCTTC	CASSVGTLVGNEQFF
-	TRBV28	-	TRBJ1-5	TGTGCCAGCACAAAGGGGTATAGCAATCAGCCCCAGCATTTT	CASTKGYSNQPQHF
-	TRBV4-1	-	TRBJ2-7	TGCGCCAGCAGCCAAGCTACGGGATTCTACGAGCAGTACTTC	CASSQATGFYEQYF
TRBD1	TRBV5-1	-	TRBJ2-7	TGCGCCAGCAGCTTGGTGGGACAGGGTTTGGGGGAGCAGTACTTC	CASSLVGQGLGEQYF
TRBD1	TRBV19	-	TRBJ2-1	TGTGCCAGTAGTATTCTGGGGACAGGGGTGAGGAATGAGCAGTTCTTC	CASSILGTGVRNEQFF
-	TRBV19	-	TRBJ2-1	TGTGCCAGTAGTACCCCTTTTCAGGGTTCAGGCTACAATGAGCAGTTCTTC	CASSTPFQGSGYNEQFF